The 29 T cell receptor beta chains below were found in one sample sequenced in a study of CD8 T cells in Susac syndrome. Random-hexamer reverse transcription was applied to roughly 0.5 to 1 ug RNA. Each CDR3 protein gets one entry after TCRdb re-called the immunoSEQ multiplex PCR reads with MiXCR. The repertoire holds 140,000 to 150,000 distinct CDR3 sequences, with around 95% as singletons. The source material was CD4+ T cells from PBMCs. The receptors here all came from a human donor with Susac syndrome.

This chain connects TRBV6-6 to TRBJ2-1; the D call may be TRBD1 or TRBD2 (7 bases each). Germline lookup yields CDR1 MNHNY and CDR2 SVGAGI (reference sequence). Between the trimmed V and J ends, which lost 6 bases and 6 bases, there was a span of 15 bases. The CDR3 is made up of 14 amino acids. The CDR3 protein is CASSARGGANEQFF. The CDR3, as DNA: TGTGCCAGCAGCGCCAGGGGGGGGGCCAATGAGCAGTTCTTC.

The chain carries TRBV20-1 and TRBJ2-7; D ambiguous. CDR1 and CDR2 (germline): DFQATT, SNEGSKA (reference sequence). The V end was cut by 3 bases, the J end by 4 bases, with 7 bases between. CDR3 size: 11 residues. The CDR3 spells CSASVAYEQYF. In DNA, the CDR3 is TGCAGTGCTAGTGTAGCTTACGAGCAGTACTTC.

This clonotype has just a few counts. The chain recombines TRBV20-1 with TRBJ2-7, with 8 bases aligning to TRBD2. The V gene's germline CDR1 is DFQATT and CDR2 SNEGSKA (reference sequence). The junction had 7 bases not matched to a gene; V was cut back by 3 bases and J by 0 bases. The CDR3 has 15 residues. The CDR3 DNA reads TGCAGTGCTAGGGGATTAGCGGGAAGCTCCTACGAGCAGTACTTC. This translates into CSARGLAGSSYEQYF.

The V and J genes are TRBV29-1 and TRBJ1-1; D unresolved. This CDR3 is built from 13 residues. The V end was cut by 0 bases, the J end by 0 bases, with 5 bases between. CDR1 is SQVTM and CDR2 is ANQGSEA in the germline V gene. The CDR3 DNA sequence: TGCAGCGTTGAAGACCGACTGAACACTGAAGCTTTCTTT. Residues: CSVEDRLNTEAFF. Full variable domain (outside the CDR3, taken from reference TRBV29-1 and TRBJ1-1): SAVISQKPSRDICQRGTSLTIQCQVDSQVTMMFWYRQQPGQSLTLIATANQGSEATYESGFVIDKFPISRPNLTFSTLTVSNMSPEDSSIYLCSVEDRLNTEAFFGQGTRLTVV.

The chain couples TRBV7-9 to TRBJ1-2; D is uncertain. The CDR3 is 12 amino acids. Trimming removed 5 bases at V and 4 bases at J, with 8 bases between. The germline gives CDR1 SEHNR, CDR2 FQNEAQ (reference sequence). CDR3 sequence reads: CASSRVFYGYTF. The CDR3 DNA reads TGTGCCAGCAGCAGGGTCTTCTATGGCTACACCTTC. Drawing the rest from reference TRBV7-9 and TRBJ1-2, the complete variable domain is DTGVSQNPRHKITKRGQNVTFRCDPISEHNRLYWYRQTLGQGPEFLTYFQNEAQLEKSRLLSDRFSAERPKGSFSTLEIQRTEQGDSAMYLCASSRVFYGYTFGSGTRLTVV.

This chain connects TRBV7-9 to TRBJ1-4; D is undetermined. The CDR3 is made up of 15 amino acids. Looked up from germline, CDR1 is SEHNR and CDR2 is FQNEAQ (reference sequence). V shed 0 bases and J shed 4 bases, with 9 bases lying between them. The CDR3 bases are TGTGCCAGCAGCTTAGCCTCGGTGGATAATGAAAAACTGTTTTTT. Translation gives CASSLASVDNEKLFF.

J is TRBJ2-7 and V is TRBV10-3, with 9 bases fitting TRBD1. Per germline, CDR1 ENHRY and CDR2 SYGVKD. Trimming took 6 bases from V and 4 from J; bases not matched to a gene: 1. The CDR3 is 12 amino acids. CDR3 coding DNA: TGTGCCATCAGGGGGACAGGGTACGAGCAGTACTTC. It specifies CAIRGTGYEQYF.

The chain links TRBV19 to TRBJ1-5, with D possibly being TRBD1 (6 bases). The CDR3 extends over 14 amino acids. Germline lookup yields CDR1 LNHDA and CDR2 SQIVND (reference sequence). V was shortened by 6 bases and J by 0 bases, with 9 bases between the two germline ends. The CDR3 region is CASRTGGSNQPQHF. In DNA form, the CDR3 reads TGTGCCAGTAGGACAGGAGGTAGCAATCAGCCCCAGCATTTT.

This chain joins TRBV2 and TRBJ1-2; 7 bases fit TRBD1. The V and J ends lost 7 bases and 5 bases, in that order; junction bases with no gene match: 7. CDR3 length equals 13 residues. Per the germline V gene, CDR1 is SNHLY and CDR2 is FYNNEI. The CDR3 nucleotides are TGTGCCAGCACCCTAGACAGGGCATATGGCTACACCTTC. Its protein product is CASTLDRAYGYTF.

The chain links TRBV2 to TRBJ2-5; TRBD2 aligns across 7 bases. Per germline, CDR1 SNHLY and CDR2 FYNNEI. CDR3 length: 12 amino acids. The V and J ends lost 8 bases and 4 bases, in that order; junction bases with no gene match: 4. The CDR3 region is CASGGGGETQYF. For the CDR3, the DNA is TGTGCCAGCGGGGGGGGAGGAGAGACCCAGTACTTC.

The chain uses TRBV4-1 and TRBJ2-3, with D hard to call. Germline CDR1 is MGHRA and CDR2 is YSYEKL. The CDR3 has 15 residues. Trimming pared 1 base from V and 2 bases from J, leaving 10 bases between. CDR3 in amino acids: CASSQGYSTTDTQYF. Written as DNA, the CDR3 is TGCGCCAGCAGCCAAGGGTATTCCACCACAGATACGCAGTATTTT.

This chain uses TRBV12-3 or TRBV12-4 with TRBJ1-2; 9 bases are a match to TRBD1. The CDR3 runs 13 residues. The junction had 5 bases not matched to a gene; V was cut back by 6 bases and J by 6 bases. In DNA form, the CDR3 reads TGTGCCAGCAGAGGTACAGGGGGCGATGGCTACACCTTC. Its protein is CASRGTGGDGYTF.

This rearrangement joins TRBV6-5 to TRBJ2-1; 7 bases map to TRBD1. Germline loops: CDR1 MNHEY, CDR2 SVGAGI. The CDR3 consists of 13 residues. J gave up 11 bases and V 6 bases, and 10 bases lay outside the gene matches. The CDR3 spells CASSPLLQGKQFF. The DNA of the CDR3 is TGTGCCAGCAGCCCTCTATTACAGGGGAAGCAGTTCTTC.

The chain joins TRBV13 to TRBJ2-5; no firm D call. This CDR3 region has 15 residues. Germline V gene data show CDR1 as PRHDT and CDR2 as FYEKMQ (reference sequence). Trimming left V 3 bases short and J 2 bases short, with 13 bases between. The CDR3: CASSFASSEQETQYF. For the CDR3, the DNA is TGTGCCAGCAGCTTCGCTTCGTCCGAACAAGAGACCCAGTACTTC.

The J gene is TRBJ1-1, the V gene TRBV29-1; 7 positions agree with TRBD1. Losses at the gene ends were 4 bases for V and 2 bases for J; bases not matched to a gene: 4. The CDR3 extends over 13 amino acids. Germline V gene lookup returns CDR1 SQVTM and CDR2 ANQGSEA. The CDR3 sequence: CSVATGANTEAFF. As DNA, the CDR3 is TGCAGCGTTGCTACAGGGGCTAACACTGAAGCTTTCTTT.

CDR3: CASRTPIAGALNEQFF. In DNA, the CDR3 is TGTGCCAGCAGAACTCCAATAGCGGGGGCCCTAAATGAGCAGTTCTTC. The rearrangement links TRBV6-2 or TRBV6-3 to TRBJ2-1; 9 bases are a match to TRBD2. Germline V gene data show CDR1 as MNHEY and CDR2 as SVGEGT. The CDR3 loop spans 16 amino acids. The J segment lost 7 bases and the V segment lost 6 bases, leaving 13 bases of the junction unmatched.

The rearrangement joins TRBV20-1 to TRBJ1-1; D may be TRBD1 (5 bases). The CDR3 covers 12 residues. The ends were cut back, 5 bases at V and 3 bases at J, with 10 bases in the middle. The germline V gene encodes CDR1 DFQATT and CDR2 SNEGSKA (reference sequence). CDR3 in DNA: TGCAGTGCTCAAGGGACCCACACTGAAGCTTTCTTT. Its protein is CSAQGTHTEAFF.

This sequence joins TRBV5-1 and TRBJ1-2; the D gene is possibly TRBD1 (6 bases). Trimming cost V 0 bases and J 4 bases, with 13 bases left between them. CDR3 size: 15 residues. Per germline, CDR1 SGHRS and CDR2 YFSETQ. The CDR3 sequence is CASSLDAGAAYGYTF. CDR3 in DNA: TGCGCCAGCAGCTTGGATGCAGGGGCGGCCTATGGCTACACCTTC.

The gene calls are TRBV20-1 and TRBJ1-5, with D perhaps matching TRBD1 (6 bases). There are 17 residues in the CDR3. Germline lookup yields CDR1 DFQATT and CDR2 SNEGSKA (reference sequence). Trimming removed 6 bases at V and 7 bases at J, with 28 bases between. The CDR3 is CSAPRTVGDGRRQPQHF. Written as DNA, the CDR3 is TGCAGTGCCCCCCGGACAGTGGGGGACGGTAGGAGACAGCCCCAGCATTTT.

This clonotype was observed a single time. The chain combines TRBV9 with TRBJ2-2; no firm D call. Trimming cost V 0 bases and J 6 bases, with 6 bases left between them. Germline V gene sequence: CDR1 SGDLS, CDR2 YYNGEE. The CDR3 extends over 13 amino acids. The CDR3 DNA follows: TGTGCCAGCAGCGTAGTTTTGTCCGGGGAGCTGTTTTTT. It translates to CASSVVLSGELFF.

The CDR3 loop reads CASSLLPGTDGYTF. The CDR3 nucleotides read TGTGCCAGCTCACTACTCCCCGGGACAGATGGCTACACCTTC. This rearrangement joins TRBV18 to TRBJ1-2, with 7 bases identical to TRBD1. The CDR3 length is 14 residues. Trimming took 4 bases from V and 6 from J; bases not matched to a gene: 8. CDR1 is KGHSH, CDR2 LQKENI, per germline.

The rearrangement links TRBV6-5 to TRBJ2-1; 7 bases align to TRBD1. CDR3 length: 15 residues. V shed 8 bases, J shed 0 bases, and the junction held 7 bases outside the gene matches. The germline gives CDR1 MNHEY, CDR2 SVGAGI. The CDR3: CASGERQGSYNEQFF. The CDR3 bases are TGTGCCAGCGGGGAAAGACAGGGCTCCTACAATGAGCAGTTCTTC.

This rearrangement joins TRBV13 to TRBJ2-7; 7 bases match TRBD1. CDR3 length: 16 residues. V lost 4 bases and J lost 0; bases outside the gene matches: 9. Looked up from germline, CDR1 is PRHDT and CDR2 is FYEKMQ (reference sequence). For the CDR3, the DNA is TGTGCCAGCAGCTACCAGGGACAGATTAACTCCTACGAGCAGTACTTC. Protein: CASSYQGQINSYEQYF. Complete variable domain (other parts from reference TRBV13 and TRBJ2-7): AAGVIQSPRHLIKEKRETATLKCYPIPRHDTVYWYQQGPGQDPQFLISFYEKMQSDKGSIPDRFSAQQFSDYHSELNMSSLELGDSALYFCASSYQGQINSYEQYFGPGTRLTVT.

In this sample, this clonotype turned up once. The rearrangement joins TRBV29-1 to TRBJ2-3; 9 positions match TRBD1. Unmatched junction bases numbered 6, after V lost 7 bases and J lost 1 base. This CDR3 contains 14 residues. CDR1 and CDR2 (germline): SQVTM, ANQGSEA. The CDR3 DNA reads as TGCAGCGCAAACCGGGACAGGGGCACAGATACGCAGTATTTT. As protein: CSANRDRGTDTQYF.

In this sample, this clonotype turned up once. The genes are TRBV20-1 and TRBJ2-5; 8 bases match TRBD2. CDR3 size: 14 residues. The V and J ends lost 2 bases and 5 bases, in that order; junction bases with no gene match: 7. Germline V gives CDR1 DFQATT, CDR2 SNEGSKA (reference sequence). The CDR3 DNA reads TGCAGTGCTAGACCCGGGGGGGCTGACGAGACCCAGTACTTC. Its translation: CSARPGGADETQYF.

This clonotype was seen a single time. The chain recombines TRBV3-1 with TRBJ1-2, with unresolved D. There are 13 residues in the CDR3. Trimming pared 0 bases from V and 5 bases from J, leaving 7 bases between. The germline V gene encodes CDR1 LGHDT and CDR2 YNNKEL (reference sequence). CDR3 protein: CASSQEGFYGYTF. Written as DNA, the CDR3 is TGTGCCAGCAGCCAAGAGGGATTTTATGGCTACACCTTC.

Written as DNA, the CDR3 is TGTGCCAGCAGTAGGGGACAGTCCTACGAGCAGTACTTC. Translation: CASSRGQSYEQYF. The chain carries TRBV6-2 or TRBV6-3 and TRBJ2-7; TRBD1 aligns across 7 bases. Trimming cost V 5 bases and J 1 base; bases outside gene matches: 2. From germline, CDR1 is MNHEY and CDR2 SVGEGT. The CDR3 loop spans 13 amino acids.

This sequence joins TRBV12-3 or TRBV12-4 and TRBJ2-2; 12 bases agree with TRBD2. The CDR3 sequence is 17 residues long. The V gene end was trimmed by 1 base and the J gene end by 7 bases; junction bases not matched to a gene: 7. This CDR3 reads CASSLGLAGGPGGELFF. For the CDR3, the DNA is TGTGCCAGCAGTTTAGGCCTAGCGGGGGGGCCTGGCGGGGAGCTGTTTTTT.

The CDR3 loop reads CATSLGGSINEQYF. The CDR3 DNA is TGTGCCACCTCCCTAGGGGGGAGTATCAACGAGCAGTACTTC. This rearrangement joins TRBV10-3 to TRBJ2-7; D tentatively reads TRBD1 or TRBD2 (6 bases each). This CDR3 has 14 amino acids. With 10 bases removed from V and 5 bases from J, the gap between germline ends came to 21 bases. Germline lookup yields CDR1 ENHRY and CDR2 SYGVKD.